One sample yielded the 10 T cell receptor beta chains listed below, sequenced in a study of spatial heterogeneity in lung cancer. MiXCR was run by TCRdb on the 5' RACE reads, yielding one entry per CDR3 protein. The data contain fewer than 45,000 distinct CDR3 sequences, under 8% of them singletons. Time point meaning: sample taken at primary tumor resection. The specimen was PBMCs, collected at surgery. Receptor source: a female donor with early-stage non-small cell lung cancer.

There are a few counts of this clonotype. This sequence joins TRBV10-3 and TRBJ1-6; 8 nucleotides align to TRBD1. Unmatched junction bases numbered 5, after V lost 6 bases and J lost 4 bases. Germline assignment: CDR1 ENHRY and CDR2 SYGVKD. The CDR3 sequence is 15 residues long. The CDR3 DNA sequence: TGTGCCATCAGCCCCGACAGGGGATATAATTCACCCCTCCACTTT. This sequence encodes CAISPDRGYNSPLHF.

This clonotype was seen repeatedly, ten times or more. The genes are TRBV29-1 and TRBJ2-7; D possibly corresponds to TRBD2 (5 bases). The length of the CDR3 is 12 residues. Germline-derived CDR1 and CDR2 are SQVTM and ANQGSEA. V dropped 4 bases and J dropped 7 bases, with 14 bases sitting between them. The CDR3 nucleotides read TGCAGCGTTGTAAAACAGCCGGGGGAGCAGTACTTC. Amino acids: CSVVKQPGEQYF.

This clonotype was found many times. The chain combines TRBV27 with TRBJ2-7, with D possibly being TRBD1 (5 bases). This CDR3 has 14 amino acids. The V and J ends lost 3 bases and 1 base respectively, with 10 bases between them. Looked up from germline, CDR1 is MNHEY and CDR2 is SMNVEV (reference sequence). As DNA, the CDR3 is TGTGCCAGCAGTTTTTCACAGGTGTCCTACGAGCAGTACTTC. This sequence encodes CASSFSQVSYEQYF.

The chain has TRBV23-1 and TRBJ2-7, with TRBD1 as a possible D gene (5 bases). TRBV23-1 is known as an ORF, though its function is uncertain. This CDR3 comprises 17 residues. V lost 2 bases and J 2 bases, leaving 19 bases between the germline ends. In nucleotides, the CDR3 is TGCGCCAGCAGTCAAAGAGTTACGGGTGTGACAGCCTACGAGCAGTACTTC. Translated, it gives CASSQRVTGVTAYEQYF.

This clonotype was counted only a few times. This chain joins TRBV6-1 and TRBJ1-1; no clear D. Germline V gene data show CDR1 as MNHNS and CDR2 as SASEGT. The CDR3 has 15 amino acids. Trimming stripped 1 base from V and 1 base from J, with 10 bases between. In DNA form, the CDR3 reads TGTGCCAGCAGTGAAGTCGACACTTGGAACACTGAAGCTTTCTTT. Translation gives CASSEVDTWNTEAFF.

This chain connects TRBV11-2 to TRBJ1-2, with D uncertain. Trimming shortened V by 4 bases and J by 2 bases, and 14 bases separated the two germline ends. From germline, CDR1 is SGHAT and CDR2 FQNNGV. This CDR3 has 15 residues. The CDR3 nucleotides read TGTGCCAGCAGCTCCCGACGGGAGCTAAACTATGGCTACACCTTC. As protein: CASSSRRELNYGYTF.

The J gene is TRBJ2-5, the V gene TRBV11-2, with a weak D call TRBD1 (5 bases). From germline, CDR1 is SGHAT and CDR2 FQNNGV. The CDR3 runs to 15 residues. The V end was cut by 0 bases, the J end by 4 bases, with 12 bases between. The CDR3: CASSLEGSQGETQYF. DNA for the CDR3: TGTGCCAGCAGCTTAGAGGGGTCCCAGGGAGAGACCCAGTACTTC.

This clonotype was observed at least ten times. This chain links TRBV7-2 with TRBJ2-7, with 8 nucleotides matching TRBD2. Germline lookup yields CDR1 SGHTA and CDR2 FQGNSA. V shed 4 bases and J 2 bases; nucleotides not matched to a gene: 7. The CDR3 has 15 amino acids. CDR3: CASSSKPGLAYEQYF. CDR3 coding DNA: TGTGCCAGCAGCTCGAAACCGGGACTAGCCTACGAGCAGTACTTC. Variable domain in full (rest from reference TRBV7-2 and TRBJ2-7): GAGVSQSPSNKVTEKGKDVELRCDPISGHTALYWYRQSLGQGLEFLIYFQGNSAPDKSGLPSDRFSAERTGGSVSTLTIQRTQQEDSAVYLCASSSKPGLAYEQYFGPGTRLTVT.

In this sample, this clonotype is medium-sized. The chain carries TRBV12-3 or TRBV12-4 and TRBJ1-1, with no clear D. V was cut by 5 bases and J by 8 bases, with 15 bases left in between. CDR3 length: 13 residues. The CDR3: CASSPEYGREAFF. As DNA, the CDR3 is TGTGCCAGCAGTCCCGAGTATGGCAGGGAAGCTTTCTTT.

This clonotype was recorded many times. Lacking the conserved final phenylalanine or tryptophan, this CDR3 likely reflects a read error. It is unclear where the CDR3 begins or ends on the DNA, so no DNA is shown, and the CDR3 is as TCRdb lists it. J is TRBJ2-7 and V is TRBV2; the DNA was not compared with TRBD1, the D call given in the table. Germline V gene data show CDR1 as SNHLY and CDR2 as FYNNEI. The CDR3 comprises 13 residues, both ends counted. CDR3 sequence reads: CASRVVGGLELSI.